This T cell receptor (beta chain) comes out of a study of metastatic and nonmetastatic thyroid tumors. As for the study in general: Peripheral blood and tumor or nodule samples from malignant and benign thyroid patients were compared.

TCRdb re-clonotyped the PCR reads through MiXCR. The top ten clones hold under 30% of a sample with some 23,000 clones, about 10% of them seen once. At least ten counts were recorded for this clone. Germline CDR1 LGHNA, CDR2 YNFKEQ. The length of the CDR3 is 14 residues. Trimming shortened V by 3 bases and J by 0 bases, and 7 bases separated the two germline ends. Nobody among the patients had been given any treatment before thyroid surgery. Specimen: blood. The chain couples TRBV4-2 to TRBJ2-3; the D is unclear. The sequence was collected from a female donor with papillary thyroid cancer or a benign thyroid nodule (not recorded which). Some clones in this sample may be carry-over from other donors' samples. As DNA, the CDR3 is TGTGCCAGCAGCCAGGTACATAGCACAGATACGCAGTATTTT. This sequence encodes CASSQVHSTDTQYF.